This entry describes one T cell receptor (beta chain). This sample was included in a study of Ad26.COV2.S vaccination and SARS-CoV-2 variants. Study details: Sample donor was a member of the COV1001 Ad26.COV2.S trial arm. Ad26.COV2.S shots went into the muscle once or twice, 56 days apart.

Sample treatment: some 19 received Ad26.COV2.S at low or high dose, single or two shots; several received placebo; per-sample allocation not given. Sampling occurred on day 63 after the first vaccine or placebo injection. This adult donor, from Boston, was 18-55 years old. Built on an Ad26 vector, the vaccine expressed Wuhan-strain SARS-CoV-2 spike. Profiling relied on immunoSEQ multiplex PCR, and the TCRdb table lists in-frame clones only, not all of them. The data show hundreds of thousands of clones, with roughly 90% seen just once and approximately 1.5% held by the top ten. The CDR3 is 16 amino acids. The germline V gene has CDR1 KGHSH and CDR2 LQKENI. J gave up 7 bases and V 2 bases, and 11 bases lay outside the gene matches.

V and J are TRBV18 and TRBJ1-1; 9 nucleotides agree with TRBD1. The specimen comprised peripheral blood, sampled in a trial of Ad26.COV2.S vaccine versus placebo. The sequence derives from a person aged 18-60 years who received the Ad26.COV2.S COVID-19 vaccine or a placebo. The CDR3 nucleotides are TGTGCCAGCTCACCATACTCGGGACAGGGTTTCGGTGAAGCTTTCTTT. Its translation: CASSPYSGQGFGEAFF.